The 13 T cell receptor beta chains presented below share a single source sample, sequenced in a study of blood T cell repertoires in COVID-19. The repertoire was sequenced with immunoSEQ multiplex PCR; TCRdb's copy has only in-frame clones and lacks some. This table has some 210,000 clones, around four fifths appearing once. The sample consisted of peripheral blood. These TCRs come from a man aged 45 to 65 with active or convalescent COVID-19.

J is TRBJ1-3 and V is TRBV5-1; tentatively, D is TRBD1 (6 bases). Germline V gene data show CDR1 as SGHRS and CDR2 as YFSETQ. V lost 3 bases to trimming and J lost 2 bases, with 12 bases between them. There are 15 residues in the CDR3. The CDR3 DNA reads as TGCGCCAGCAGCTCCCAACAGGGAACTGGAAACACCATATATTTT. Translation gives CASSSQQGTGNTIYF. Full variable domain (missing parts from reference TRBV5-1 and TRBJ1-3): KAGVTQTPRYLIKTRGQQVTLSCSPISGHRSVSWYQQTPGQGLQFLFEYFSETQRNKGNFPGRFSGRQFSNSRSEMNVSTLELGDSALYLCASSSQQGTGNTIYFGEGSWLTVV.

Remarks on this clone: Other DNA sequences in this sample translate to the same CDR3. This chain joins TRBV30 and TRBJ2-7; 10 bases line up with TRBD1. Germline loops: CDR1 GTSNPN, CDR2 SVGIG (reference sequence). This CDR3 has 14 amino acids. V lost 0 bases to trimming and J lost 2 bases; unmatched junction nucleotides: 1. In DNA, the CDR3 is TGTGCCTGGAGTGTAGGACAGGGGGCCTACGAGCAGTACTTC. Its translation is CAWSVGQGAYEQYF.

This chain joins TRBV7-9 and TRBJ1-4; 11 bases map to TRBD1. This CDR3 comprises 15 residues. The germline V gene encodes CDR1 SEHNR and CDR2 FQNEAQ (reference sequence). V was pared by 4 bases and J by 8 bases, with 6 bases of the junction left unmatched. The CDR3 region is CASSYRTGGEEKLFF. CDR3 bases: TGTGCCAGCAGCTACAGGACAGGGGGCGAGGAAAAACTGTTTTTT. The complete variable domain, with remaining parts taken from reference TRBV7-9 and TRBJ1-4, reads DTGVSQNPRHKITKRGQNVTFRCDPISEHNRLYWYRQTLGQGPEFLTYFQNEAQLEKSRLLSDRFSAERPKGSFSTLEIQRTEQGDSAMYLCASSYRTGGEEKLFFGSGTQLSVL.

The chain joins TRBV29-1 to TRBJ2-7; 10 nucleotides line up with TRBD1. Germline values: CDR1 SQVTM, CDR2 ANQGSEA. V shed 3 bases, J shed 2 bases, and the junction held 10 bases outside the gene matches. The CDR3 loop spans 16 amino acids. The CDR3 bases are TGCAGCGTTGACGGGACAGGGGCTCACCAACCCTACGAGCAGTACTTC. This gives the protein CSVDGTGAHQPYEQYF.

CDR3 DNA: TGTGCCAGCAGCCGACTGGCAACTGGCTACACCTTC. Amino acid sequence: CASSRLATGYTF. The genes are TRBV13 and TRBJ1-2; D not certain. Germline CDR1 PRHDT, CDR2 FYEKMQ (reference sequence). The CDR3 runs 12 residues. The V gene lost 5 bases and the J gene lost 7 bases, with 11 bases spanning the gap.

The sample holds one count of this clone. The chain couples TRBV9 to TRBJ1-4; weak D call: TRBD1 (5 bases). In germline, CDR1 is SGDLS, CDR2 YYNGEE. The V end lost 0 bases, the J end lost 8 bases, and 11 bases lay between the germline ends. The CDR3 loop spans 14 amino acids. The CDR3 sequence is CASSVEGSGEKLFF. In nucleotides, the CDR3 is TGTGCCAGCAGCGTAGAGGGGTCCGGGGAAAAACTGTTTTTT.

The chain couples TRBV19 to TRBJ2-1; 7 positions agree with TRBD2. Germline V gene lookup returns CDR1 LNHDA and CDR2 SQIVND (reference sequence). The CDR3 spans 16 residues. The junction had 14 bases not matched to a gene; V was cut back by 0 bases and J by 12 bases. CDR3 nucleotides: TGTGCCAGTAGTATAGATGGGAGGGGTCTAGCCTCCGTGCAGTTCTTC. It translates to CASSIDGRGLASVQFF.

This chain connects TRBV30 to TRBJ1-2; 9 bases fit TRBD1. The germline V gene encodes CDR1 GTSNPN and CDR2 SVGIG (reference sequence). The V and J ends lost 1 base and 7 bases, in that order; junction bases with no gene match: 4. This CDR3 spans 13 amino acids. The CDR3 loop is CAWSGDRVAGYTF. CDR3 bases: TGTGCCTGGAGTGGGGACAGGGTTGCTGGCTACACCTTC.

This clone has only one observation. The CDR3 region is CASTGQGVYEQYF. CDR3 DNA sequence: TGTGCCAGCACCGGACAGGGGGTTTACGAGCAGTACTTC. The V gene is TRBV3-1 (or the pseudogene TRBV3-2), the J gene TRBJ2-7, with 10 bases fitting TRBD1. The CDR3 length is 13 residues. Germline-derived CDR1 and CDR2 are LGHDT and YNNKEL (reference sequence). Trimming removed 7 bases from V and 4 bases from J; junction bases left unmatched: 4.

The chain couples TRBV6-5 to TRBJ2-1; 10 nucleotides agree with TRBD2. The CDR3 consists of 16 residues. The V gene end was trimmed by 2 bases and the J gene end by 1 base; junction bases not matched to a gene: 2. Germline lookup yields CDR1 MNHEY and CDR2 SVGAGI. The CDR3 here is CASSYGAGGSYNEQFF. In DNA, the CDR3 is TGTGCCAGCAGTTACGGAGCGGGGGGGTCCTACAATGAGCAGTTCTTC.

The CDR3 loop is CASSENRGIGEQYF. As DNA, the CDR3 is TGTGCCAGCAGTGAAAACAGGGGGATCGGCGAGCAGTACTTC. V gene TRBV6-1 combines with J gene TRBJ2-7, with 8 bases fitting TRBD1. V trimming: 2 bases; J trimming: 6 bases; junction bases outside the gene matches: 6. This CDR3 has 14 amino acids. Germline assignment: CDR1 MNHNS and CDR2 SASEGT.

The CDR3: CASSVADRGAYEQYF. The CDR3 DNA reads as TGTGCCAGCAGCGTAGCTGACAGGGGGGCCTACGAGCAGTACTTC. The chain is built from TRBV9 and TRBJ2-7; 9 positions match TRBD1. CDR3 length: 15 amino acids. In germline, CDR1 is SGDLS, CDR2 YYNGEE. After removal of 0 bases from V and 2 bases from J, the junction contained 3 bases not matched to a gene.

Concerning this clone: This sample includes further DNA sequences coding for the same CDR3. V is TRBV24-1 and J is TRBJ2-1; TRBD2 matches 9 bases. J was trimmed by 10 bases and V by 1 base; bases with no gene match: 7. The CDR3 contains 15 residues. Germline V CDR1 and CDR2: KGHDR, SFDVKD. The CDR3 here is CATSDFRRGGGEQFF. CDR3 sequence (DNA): TGTGCCACCAGTGATTTTAGGCGGGGGGGTGGGGAGCAGTTCTTC.